The 5 T cell receptor beta chains below all came from one sample that was sequenced in a study of Ad26.COV2.S vaccination and SARS-CoV-2 variants. The assay was immunoSEQ multiplex PCR, and TCRdb's table has in-frame clones only and misses some. The sample holds a few hundred thousand clones, 88% seen once. Treatment meaning: 15 to 20 received Ad26.COV2.S at low or high dose, single or two shots; roughly 5 received placebo; per-sample allocation not given. The samples were gathered on day 63 after the first injection of vaccine or placebo. The sample in question was peripheral blood, obtained in a trial of Ad26.COV2.S vaccine versus placebo. Every receptor here comes from a person aged 18 to 65 who received the Ad26.COV2.S COVID-19 vaccine or a placebo.

V usage is TRBV6-2 or TRBV6-3 and J usage is TRBJ2-7, with D perhaps TRBD2 (6 bases). The CDR3 consists of 15 residues. Trimming cost V 0 bases and J 6 bases, with 15 bases left between them. CDR1 is MNHEY, CDR2 SVGEGT, per germline. The CDR3 reads CASSYSGRRVPEQYF. CDR3 in DNA: TGTGCCAGCAGTTACTCGGGACGGAGGGTTCCCGAGCAGTACTTC.

V and J are TRBV20-1 and TRBJ2-7; 7 nucleotides match TRBD1. Germline V gives CDR1 DFQATT, CDR2 SNEGSKA (reference sequence). The CDR3 totals 15 residues. After removal of 3 bases from V and 4 bases from J, the junction contained 12 bases not matched to a gene. The CDR3: CSASGSGTDLYEQYF. CDR3 in DNA: TGCAGTGCTAGTGGGTCCGGGACAGACCTTTACGAGCAGTACTTC.

This sequence joins TRBV6-5 and TRBJ2-7; 7 bases map to TRBD1. With 6 bases clipped from V and 1 base from J, the junction kept 6 bases outside the gene matches. The CDR3 runs 14 residues. The V gene's germline CDR1 is MNHEY and CDR2 SVGAGI. CDR3 coding DNA: TGTGCCAGCAGGGCCCGGGACAGTTCCTACGAGCAGTACTTC. Translated, it gives CASRARDSSYEQYF.

This clone came up once. V gene TRBV7-9 combines with J gene TRBJ1-5; D is unclear. The CDR3 runs to 14 residues. Per germline, CDR1 SEHNR and CDR2 FQNEAQ (reference sequence). The V gene lost 1 base and the J gene lost 0 bases, with 4 bases spanning the gap. The CDR3 is CASSLEISNQPQHF. The DNA of the CDR3 is TGTGCCAGCAGCTTAGAGATTAGCAATCAGCCCCAGCATTTT. Full variable domain (missing parts from reference TRBV7-9 and TRBJ1-5): DTGVSQNPRHKITKRGQNVTFRCDPISEHNRLYWYRQTLGQGPEFLTYFQNEAQLEKSRLLSDRFSAERPKGSFSTLEIQRTEQGDSAMYLCASSLEISNQPQHFGDGTRLSIL.

The CDR3 nucleotides read TGTGCCAGTAGTATACTAGCGGGGGGTGGCTCCTACAATGAGCAGTTCTTC. Encoded protein: CASSILAGGGSYNEQFF. The chain links TRBV19 to TRBJ2-1; 11 bases agree with TRBD2. Unmatched junction bases numbered 3, after V lost 2 bases and J lost 0 bases. This CDR3 comprises 17 residues. The germline CDR1 and CDR2 sequences are LNHDA and SQIVND (reference sequence).